These 16 T cell receptor beta chains came from one sample sequenced in a study of cytomegalovirus exposure and HLA in healthy donors. Generated by immunoSEQ multiplex PCR, the TCRdb table keeps only in-frame clones and is missing some. The sample lists 71,000 or so clones, 94% seen once, with 2.1% in the top ten. The specimen was PBMCs. Receptor source: a woman under 30 in good health and CMV-seronegative.

The chain couples TRBV4-1 to TRBJ2-2, with TRBD1 matching over 7 bases. The CDR3 length is 14 residues. Per the germline V gene, CDR1 is MGHRA and CDR2 is YSYEKL. After removal of 4 bases from V and 6 bases from J, the junction contained 5 bases not matched to a gene. The CDR3 reads CASSRGTGAGELFF. The CDR3 DNA reads TGCGCCAGCAGCCGTGGCACAGGGGCCGGGGAGCTGTTTTTT.

This clone was found a few times. This chain links TRBV11-2 with TRBJ2-1; possible D gene TRBD2, 6 bases. Trimming cost V 2 bases and J 7 bases, with 15 bases left between them. The CDR3 consists of 15 residues. Germline CDR1 and CDR2: SGHAT and FQNNGV. The CDR3 coding sequence is TGTGCCAGCAGCTTAATGGGACTCCCCCAGAATGAGCAGTTCTTC. This sequence encodes CASSLMGLPQNEQFF.

The chain uses TRBV19 and TRBJ2-3; 9 bases map to TRBD2. The CDR3 is made up of 17 amino acids. CDR1 LNHDA and CDR2 SQIVND come from the germline V gene (reference sequence). The ends lost 3 bases at V and 4 bases at J; junction bases unmatched: 11. Here the CDR3 reads CASSISGAGGPSDTQYF. DNA for the CDR3: TGTGCCAGTAGTATTTCAGGCGCGGGAGGGCCCTCAGATACGCAGTATTTT. Together with reference TRBV19 and TRBJ2-3, the CDR3 gives the full variable domain: DGGITQSPKYLFRKEGQNVTLSCEQNLNHDAMYWYRQDPGQGLRLIYYSQIVNDFQKGDIAEGYSVSREKKESFPLTVTSAQKNPTAFYLCASSISGAGGPSDTQYFGPGTRLTVL.

The J gene is TRBJ2-5, the V gene TRBV19; D might be TRBD2 (5 bases). CDR3 length equals 14 residues. CDR1 LNHDA and CDR2 SQIVND come from the germline V gene (reference sequence). V lost 4 bases and J 4 bases, leaving 13 bases between the germline ends. CDR3 sequence: CASSTLEVRETQYF. DNA of the CDR3: TGTGCCAGTAGTACACTAGAGGTCCGAGAGACCCAGTACTTC.

This chain connects TRBV7-9 to TRBJ2-2, with a weak D call TRBD2 (6 bases). From germline, CDR1 is SEHNR and CDR2 FQNEAQ (reference sequence). V lost 11 bases and J 2 bases, leaving 9 bases between the germline ends. There are 12 residues in the CDR3. Here the CDR3 reads CALGTNTGELFF. DNA for the CDR3: TGTGCCTTGGGGACTAACACCGGGGAGCTGTTTTTT.

This clone counts as medium-sized. The chain has TRBV6-4 and TRBJ1-6; 8 nucleotides match TRBD1. The J segment lost 7 bases and the V segment lost 6 bases, leaving 2 bases of the junction unmatched. CDR3 size: 13 residues. Germline V CDR1 and CDR2: MRHNA, SNTAGT. The CDR3 reads CASRQGENSPLHF. In DNA, the CDR3 is TGTGCCAGCAGACAGGGGGAAAATTCACCCCTCCACTTT.

The J gene is TRBJ2-1, the V gene TRBV27, with TRBD2 identical over 14 bases. V lost 6 bases and J lost 9; bases outside the gene matches: 1. The CDR3 spans 13 residues. Germline V gene sequence: CDR1 MNHEY, CDR2 SMNVEV (reference sequence). In DNA form, the CDR3 reads TGTGCCAGCAGCGGACTAGCGGGAGGTGAGCAGTTCTTC. The encoded protein is CASSGLAGGEQFF.

The V and J genes are TRBV6-5 and TRBJ2-2; tentative D call: TRBD1 (5 bases). Trimming removed 0 bases from V and 2 bases from J, with 7 bases in between. CDR3 length: 15 amino acids. Germline V gene sequence: CDR1 MNHEY, CDR2 SVGAGI. The CDR3 here is CASSYSRANTGELFF. The CDR3 region has the DNA TGTGCCAGCAGTTACTCCAGGGCTAACACCGGGGAGCTGTTTTTT.

V usage is TRBV5-3 and J usage is TRBJ1-1, with D tentatively TRBD1 (6 bases). TRBV5-3 is designated an ORF whose function remains uncertain. The ends were cut back, 4 bases at V and 1 base at J, with 14 bases in the middle. The CDR3 is 15 residues long. CDR3 bases: TGTGCCAGAAGCACGAGACAGGAGTCGAACACTGAAGCTTTCTTT. Its protein product is CARSTRQESNTEAFF.

This clone was seen only a few times. The genes are TRBV7-2 and TRBJ2-1, with 9 bases lining up with TRBD1. This CDR3 contains 15 residues. Per germline, CDR1 SGHTA and CDR2 FQGNSA. Trimming removed 6 bases from V and 7 bases from J; junction bases left unmatched: 10. The CDR3 sequence is CASSPQGTGSNEQFF. In DNA, the CDR3 is TGTGCCAGCAGTCCCCAGGGGACAGGGTCGAATGAGCAGTTCTTC. Together with reference TRBV7-2 and TRBJ2-1, the CDR3 gives the full variable domain: GAGVSQSPSNKVTEKGKDVELRCDPISGHTALYWYRQSLGQGLEFLIYFQGNSAPDKSGLPSDRFSAERTGGSVSTLTIQRTQQEDSAVYLCASSPQGTGSNEQFFGPGTRLTVL.

In DNA form, the CDR3 reads TGTGCCAGCAGCGTAGGTGACTCAAAGATACCGTACACTGAAGCTTTCTTT. Amino acids: CASSVGDSKIPYTEAFF. The chain uses TRBV9 and TRBJ1-1, with D uncertain. This CDR3 is 17 amino acids long. Germline V CDR1 and CDR2: SGDLS, YYNGEE. Trimming took off 0 bases at V and 3 bases at J, with 18 bases between the two ends.

V and J are TRBV6-5 and TRBJ1-1; TRBD1 aligns across 7 bases. The ends lost 5 bases at V and 0 bases at J; junction bases unmatched: 6. Per germline, CDR1 MNHEY and CDR2 SVGAGI. The CDR3 totals 15 residues. The CDR3 is CASSSRDRLNTEAFF. The CDR3 DNA reads as TGTGCCAGCAGTAGCCGGGACAGATTGAACACTGAAGCTTTCTTT.

This chain connects TRBV5-1 to TRBJ1-5; D is perhaps TRBD1 (5 bases). Germline lookup yields CDR1 SGHRS and CDR2 YFSETQ. V lost 0 bases and J lost 2, with 12 bases in between. The CDR3 loop spans 16 amino acids. The CDR3 sequence: CASSLGGAGGNQPQHF. CDR3 in DNA: TGCGCCAGCAGCTTGGGAGGGGCGGGGGGCAATCAGCCCCAGCATTTT. The full variable domain, its missing parts supplied by reference TRBV5-1 and TRBJ1-5, is KAGVTQTPRYLIKTRGQQVTLSCSPISGHRSVSWYQQTPGQGLQFLFEYFSETQRNKGNFPGRFSGRQFSNSRSEMNVSTLELGDSALYLCASSLGGAGGNQPQHFGDGTRLSIL.

The chain is built from TRBV7-2 and TRBJ2-7; a possible D gene is TRBD2 (6 bases). In germline, CDR1 is SGHTA, CDR2 FQGNSA. The V gene lost 5 bases and the J gene lost 3 bases, with 14 bases spanning the gap. CDR3 length: 14 residues. Written as DNA, the CDR3 is TGTGCCAGCAGCCGCGGGGACTTTCGCTACGAGCAGTACTTC. It yields the protein CASSRGDFRYEQYF.

The chain is built from TRBV7-9 and TRBJ1-2; no firm D call. CDR3 length: 15 residues. Trimming cost V 5 bases and J 3 bases, with 16 bases left between them. CDR1 is SEHNR and CDR2 is FQNEAQ in the germline V gene (reference sequence). The CDR3 sequence: CASSHSREGHYGYTF. In DNA, the CDR3 is TGTGCCAGCAGCCACTCCCGGGAAGGACACTATGGCTACACCTTC.

The V and J genes are TRBV27 and TRBJ2-7; TRBD2 might be the D (5 bases). The CDR3 consists of 13 residues. Trimming pared 2 bases from V and 5 bases from J, leaving 10 bases between. Germline CDR1 is MNHEY and CDR2 is SMNVEV (reference sequence). The CDR3 loop reads CASSLRGVNEQYF. The CDR3 DNA reads as TGTGCCAGCAGTTTACGGGGAGTAAACGAGCAGTACTTC.